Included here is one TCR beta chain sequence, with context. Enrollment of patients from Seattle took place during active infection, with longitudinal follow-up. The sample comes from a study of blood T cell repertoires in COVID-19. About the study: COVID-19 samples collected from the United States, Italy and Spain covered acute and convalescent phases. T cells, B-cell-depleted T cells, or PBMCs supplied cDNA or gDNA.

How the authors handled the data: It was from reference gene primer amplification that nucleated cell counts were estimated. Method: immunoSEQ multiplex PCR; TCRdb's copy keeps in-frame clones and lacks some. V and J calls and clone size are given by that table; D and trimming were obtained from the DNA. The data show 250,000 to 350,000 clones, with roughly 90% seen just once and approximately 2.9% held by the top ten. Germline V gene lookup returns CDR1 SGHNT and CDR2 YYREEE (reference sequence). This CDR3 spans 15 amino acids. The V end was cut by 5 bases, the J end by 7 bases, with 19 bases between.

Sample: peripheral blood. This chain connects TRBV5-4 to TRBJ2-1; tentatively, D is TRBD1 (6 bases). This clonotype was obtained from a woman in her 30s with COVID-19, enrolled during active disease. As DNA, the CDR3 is TGTGCCAGCAGATCAGGGGTCCTAGAACGAAATGAGCAGTTCTTC. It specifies CASRSGVLERNEQFF.